Listed here are 18 T cell receptor beta chains from one sample, sequenced in a study of blood T cell repertoires in COVID-19. Data came from immunoSEQ multiplex PCR; TCRdb stores just in-frame clones and leaves some out. This sample has some 250,000 clones, with 70% to 90% found just once. The sequenced material came from PBMCs or T cells enriched from blood (not recorded which). The source of these receptors is a woman between 45 and 60 years old who had recovered from COVID-19.

The chain couples TRBV9 to TRBJ2-5; D is perhaps TRBD2 (6 bases). Trimming took off 1 base at V and 0 bases at J, with 7 bases between the two ends. Germline assignment: CDR1 SGDLS and CDR2 YYNGEE. The CDR3 contains 14 residues. The CDR3 loop is CASSVRDYQETQYF. The DNA of the CDR3 is TGTGCCAGCAGCGTACGGGACTACCAAGAGACCCAGTACTTC.

Points on this clone: At one end, the junction sequence differs from germline, possibly due to a read error. V and J are TRBV25-1 and TRBJ1-4; D uncertain. CDR1 is MGHDK, CDR2 SYGVNS, per germline. The CDR3 sequence is 12 residues long. CDR3: CASSEYNQKLFF. The CDR3 coding sequence is TGTGCCAGCAGTGAATATAATCAAAAACTGTTTTTT.

This rearrangement joins TRBV5-1 to TRBJ2-2, with 9 bases fitting TRBD1. V dropped 0 bases and J dropped 5; count of bases not matched to a gene: 5. CDR1 is SGHRS, CDR2 YFSETQ, per germline. There are 16 residues in the CDR3. CDR3 region: CASSLARDRVTGELFF. The CDR3 region has the DNA TGCGCCAGCAGCTTGGCCCGGGACAGGGTGACCGGGGAGCTGTTTTTT.

The V gene is TRBV5-1, the J gene TRBJ1-6; the D gene is possibly TRBD1 (5 bases). The CDR3 has 15 amino acids. The V and J ends lost 0 bases and 7 bases respectively, with 11 bases between them. Germline CDR1 is SGHRS and CDR2 is YFSETQ. The CDR3 bases are TGCGCCAGCAGCTTGGATCTGGGGGGAAATTCACCCCTCCACTTT. This codes for CASSLDLGGNSPLHF.

V usage is TRBV3-1 (or the pseudogene TRBV3-2) and J usage is TRBJ2-3, with D hard to call. Germline CDR1 reads LGHDT; CDR2 reads YNNKEL (reference sequence). V lost 1 base, J lost 2 bases, and 19 bases lay in between. The CDR3 loop spans 18 amino acids. Here the CDR3 reads CASSQGSSSRQTTDTQYF. The CDR3 coding sequence is TGTGCCAGCAGCCAAGGCTCCTCATCCAGGCAAACCACAGATACGCAGTATTTT.

The rearrangement links TRBV28 to TRBJ1-5, with D perhaps TRBD1 (5 bases). The CDR3 is made up of 16 amino acids. Germline CDR1 and CDR2: MDHEN and SYDVKM. V was shortened by 8 bases and J by 2 bases, with 19 bases between the two germline ends. The CDR3 sequence is CASVWGVRGGNQPQHF. DNA for the CDR3: TGTGCCAGCGTTTGGGGGGTCCGAGGGGGCAATCAGCCCCAGCATTTT.

The genes are TRBV5-5 and TRBJ2-7; D is unresolved. The CDR3 sequence is 12 residues long. Germline lookup yields CDR1 SGHKS and CDR2 YYEKEE (reference sequence). Trimming took 6 bases from V and 6 from J, leaving 13 bases between them. The chain's CDR3 is CASTGFHTEQYF. DNA for the CDR3: TGTGCCAGCACAGGCTTCCATACCGAGCAGTACTTC.

The V gene is TRBV7-6, the J gene TRBJ2-7; tentatively, D is TRBD1 (5 bases). V lost 2 bases and J 6 bases, leaving 14 bases between the germline ends. This CDR3 has 14 amino acids. The germline gives CDR1 SGHVS, CDR2 FNYEAQ. CDR3 sequence (DNA): TGTGCCAGCAGCTTAATGGCAGGGTCGCCCGAGCAGTACTTC. It specifies CASSLMAGSPEQYF.

The rearrangement links TRBV18 to TRBJ2-5, with D perhaps TRBD1 (5 bases). The CDR3 extends over 17 amino acids. V lost 4 bases and J lost 0, with 18 bases in between. Germline loops: CDR1 KGHSH, CDR2 LQKENI. DNA of the CDR3: TGTGCCAGCTCACTCCAGATGACAGTCGCCTACCAAGAGACCCAGTACTTC. This sequence encodes CASSLQMTVAYQETQYF.

The CDR3 region is CASSPPLARYEQYF. The CDR3 nucleotides are TGTGCCAGCAGCCCCCCCCTAGCGCGGTACGAGCAGTACTTC. This chain joins TRBV7-9 and TRBJ2-7, with D tentatively TRBD2 (6 bases). Trimming pared 5 bases from V and 4 bases from J, leaving 15 bases between. CDR3 length: 14 residues. The germline V gene has CDR1 SEHNR and CDR2 FQNEAQ (reference sequence).

In its sample, this clone was seen a few times. The chain couples TRBV7-9 to TRBJ2-7, with 8 bases identical to TRBD1. V trimming: 4 bases; J trimming: 3 bases; junction bases outside the gene matches: 11. CDR3 length: 16 residues. CDR1 is SEHNR and CDR2 is FQNEAQ in the germline V gene (reference sequence). This CDR3 reads CASSSRSGTGFYEQYF. CDR3 nucleotide sequence: TGTGCCAGCAGCTCGAGGTCCGGGACAGGATTCTACGAGCAGTACTTC.

The J gene is TRBJ1-4, the V gene TRBV5-1; 7 positions match TRBD1. CDR1 and CDR2 from the germline V gene are SGHRS and YFSETQ. V gave up 1 base and J gave up 7 bases; unmatched junction bases: 7. CDR3 length: 15 amino acids. The CDR3 DNA reads TGCGCCAGCAGCTTGAATGCAGGGGGTGGTGAAAAACTGTTTTTT. Translation gives CASSLNAGGGEKLFF.

This chain links TRBV7-2 with TRBJ1-2, with 8 bases that match TRBD1. Losses at the gene ends were 3 bases for V and 3 bases for J; bases not matched to a gene: 3. The V gene's germline CDR1 is SGHTA and CDR2 FQGNSA. This CDR3 region has 14 residues. Written as DNA, the CDR3 is TGTGCCAGCAGCTTGGGACAGGTTGACTATGGCTACACCTTC. Translation gives CASSLGQVDYGYTF.

This rearrangement joins TRBV4-1 to TRBJ2-2, with TRBD2 matching over 12 bases. The V and J ends lost 2 bases and 2 bases, in that order; junction bases with no gene match: 3. Germline-derived CDR1 and CDR2 are MGHRA and YSYEKL. CDR3 length: 17 amino acids. CDR3 amino acids: CASSQPSGRANTGELFF. In DNA, the CDR3 is TGCGCCAGCAGCCAACCTAGCGGGAGGGCCAACACCGGGGAGCTGTTTTTT.

This rearrangement joins TRBV28 to TRBJ2-1; TRBD1 is a possible D gene (5 bases). Per germline, CDR1 MDHEN and CDR2 SYDVKM. The CDR3 is made up of 10 amino acids. V shed 8 bases and J shed 8 bases, with 7 bases lying between them. The CDR3 sequence: CASGAHEQFF. The CDR3 coding sequence is TGTGCCAGCGGGGCACATGAGCAGTTCTTC.

The CDR3 DNA is TGTGCCAGCTCACCACCACAGGGATCTAACTCCTACAATGAGCAGTTCTTC. Translated: CASSPPQGSNSYNEQFF. V usage is TRBV18 and J usage is TRBJ2-1; the D gene is possibly TRBD1 (6 bases). V was trimmed by 0 bases and J by 0 bases, leaving 12 bases between them. CDR1 is KGHSH, CDR2 LQKENI, per germline. The CDR3 is 17 residues long.

In this sample, this clone turned up a few times. The chain couples TRBV6-5 to TRBJ2-5, with D unclear. Trimming took off 6 bases at V and 5 bases at J, with 13 bases between the two ends. Germline-derived CDR1 and CDR2 are MNHEY and SVGAGI. The length of the CDR3 is 13 residues. This CDR3 is CASSLLGEETQYF. The CDR3 coding sequence is TGTGCCAGCAGCCTCCTAGGAGAGGAGACCCAGTACTTC.

The chain links TRBV27 to TRBJ2-3; a possible D gene is TRBD2 (6 bases). V lost 3 bases and J 2 bases, leaving 9 bases between the germline ends. Germline V gene lookup returns CDR1 MNHEY and CDR2 SMNVEV (reference sequence). There are 14 residues in the CDR3. DNA of the CDR3: TGTGCCAGCAGTTTTGCGGGATTCACAGATACGCAGTATTTT. Its protein product is CASSFAGFTDTQYF.